Listed below are T cell receptor beta chains from one sample, sequenced in a study of CXCR3-negative and CXCR3-positive naive CD8 T cells. TCRdb re-called the 5' RACE reads and gives one entry per CDR3 protein, without DNA. This listing includes more than 80,000 distinct CDR3 sequences. Sequencing used naive CXCR3+ CD8+ T cells from blood. These TCRs come from a human donor in good health. Some clones in this sample may be carry-over from other donors' samples. CDR3s include the opening cysteine and the closing phenylalanine or tryptophan.

TRBV7-9	TRBJ1-2	CASSLDRGDYGYTF
TRBV5-4	TRBJ2-4	CASSLEGTLNIQYF
TRBV4-1	TRBJ2-7	CASSQTSGITYEQYF
TRBV19	TRBJ2-1	CASSIFEGGAYNEQFF
TRBV6-6	TRBJ1-2	CASSYSGTEYGYTF
TRBV5-6	TRBJ2-4	CASSVGAKNIQYF
TRBV4-1	TRBJ2-5	CASSQIGPGGETQYF
TRBV29-1	TRBJ1-1	CSVGTEGFPEAFF
TRBV27	TRBJ2-1	CASSPGTFYGDEQFF
TRBV7-9	TRBJ1-1	CASCSGPNTEAFF
TRBV29-1	TRBJ2-1	CSVDFGTSVLNEQFF
TRBV6-5	TRBJ2-1	CASSNAVGDTEFF
TRBV7-8	TRBJ2-7	CASSMPGLAKSYEQYF
TRBV21-1	TRBJ1-2	CASKMREGVKHGYTF
TRBV4-2	TRBJ2-5	CASSQDWARKETQYF
TRBV2	TRBJ2-2	CASSWSNTGELFF
TRBV27	TRBJ1-4	CASGPGLEGEKLFF
TRBV20-1	TRBJ1-2	CSALYLDRAREYGYTF
TRBV28	TRBJ2-1	CASSLPGTSGKNEKFF
TRBV29-1	TRBJ2-2	CSVSGGSAGELFF
TRBV7-2	TRBJ2-7	CASSLLAGYEQYF